Sequencing of this T cell receptor (beta chain) was carried out in a study of molecular identifiers for immune sequencing clone quantification. The germline V gene encodes CDR1 SGHVS and CDR2 FQNEAQ. Deletions cut 5 bases from V and 7 bases from J, with 15 bases between. This CDR3 region has 13 residues. TCRdb called the PCR reads again in MiXCR, with one record for every CDR3 protein. The repertoire holds about 640,000 distinct CDR3 sequences, with just under 20% as singletons. This chain connects TRBV7-8 to TRBJ2-7; the D gene is possibly TRBD2 (6 bases). Sequencing input: naive CD8+ T cells from blood, with Jurkat cell RNA spiked in. Subset specified: FACS-sorted CD8+CD4-CCR7+CD45RA+ naive T cells. The TCR was taken from a human donor in good health. Some libraries in this study had Jurkat cell RNA spiked in. The CDR3, as DNA: TGTGCCAGCAGCCCGGTCTACGCGGGGGAGCAGTACTTC. Its protein product is CASSPVYAGEQYF.